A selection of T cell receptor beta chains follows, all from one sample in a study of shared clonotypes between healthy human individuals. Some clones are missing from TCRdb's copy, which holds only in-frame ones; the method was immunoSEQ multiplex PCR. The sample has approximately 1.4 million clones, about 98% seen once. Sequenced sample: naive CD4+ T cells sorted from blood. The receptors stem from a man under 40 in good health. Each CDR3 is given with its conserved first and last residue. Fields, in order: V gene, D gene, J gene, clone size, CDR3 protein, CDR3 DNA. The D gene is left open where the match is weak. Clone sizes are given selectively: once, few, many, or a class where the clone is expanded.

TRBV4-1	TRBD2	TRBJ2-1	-	CASSQATVTSGSYNEQFF	TGCGCCAGCAGCCAAGCCACCGTGACTAGCGGATCCTACAATGAGCAGTTCTTC
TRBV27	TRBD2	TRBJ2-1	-	CASSRRTGLAGYDEQFF	TGTGCCAGCAGTAGAAGAACCGGACTAGCGGGTTATGATGAGCAGTTCTTC
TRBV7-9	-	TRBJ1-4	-	CASSLDPGLGEKLFF	TGTGCCAGCAGCTTAGATCCAGGATTGGGTGAAAAACTGTTTTTT
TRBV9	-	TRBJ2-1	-	CASRPTSLGHEQFF	TGTGCCAGCAGGCCTACTAGTCTGGGTCATGAGCAGTTCTTC
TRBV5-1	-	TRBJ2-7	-	CASSSLTASYEQYF	TGCGCCAGCAGCTCACTGACAGCCTCCTACGAGCAGTACTTC
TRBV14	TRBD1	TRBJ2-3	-	CASSQDFRQGEDTQYF	TGTGCCAGCAGCCAAGATTTTCGTCAGGGGGAAGATACGCAGTATTTT
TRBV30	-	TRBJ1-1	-	CAWTGGWDTEAFF	TGTGCCTGGACCGGAGGGTGGGACACTGAAGCTTTCTTT
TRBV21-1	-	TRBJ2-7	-	CARTSGVSYEQYF	TGTGCCAGAACTAGCGGAGTATCCTACGAGCAGTACTTC
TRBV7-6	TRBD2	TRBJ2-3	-	CASSLGAGGGSDTQYF	TGTGCCAGCAGCTTAGGAGCGGGAGGGGGGTCAGATACGCAGTATTTT
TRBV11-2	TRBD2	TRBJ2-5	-	CASRAVSGRGWETQYF	TGTGCCAGCCGGGCCGTAAGCGGGAGAGGGTGGGAGACCCAGTACTTC
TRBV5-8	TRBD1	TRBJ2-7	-	CASFRRGLGEQYF	TGTGCCAGCTTCCGCAGGGGGCTAGGAGAGCAGTACTTC
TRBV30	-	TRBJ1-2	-	CAWSPRGRGTTF	TGTGCCTGGAGTCCTAGGGGCAGGGGTACTACCTTC
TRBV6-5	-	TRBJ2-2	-	CASRRPGTITGELFF	TGTGCCAGCAGAAGACCCGGGACGATCACCGGGGAGCTGTTTTTT
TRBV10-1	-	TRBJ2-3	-	CASSRTVADTQYF	TGCGCCAGCAGTAGGACAGTTGCAGATACGCAGTATTTT
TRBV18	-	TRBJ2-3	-	CASSRDSSYTDTQYF	TGTGCCAGCTCGCGGGACAGCTCCTACACAGATACGCAGTATTTT
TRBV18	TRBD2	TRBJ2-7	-	CASSPPGSGRAYEQYF	TGTGCCAGCTCACCACCTGGGAGCGGGAGGGCCTACGAGCAGTACTTC
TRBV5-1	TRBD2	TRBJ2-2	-	CASSQKRGEYTGELFF	TGCGCCAGCAGCCAGAAGCGGGGGGAATACACCGGGGAGCTGTTTTTT
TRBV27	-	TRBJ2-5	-	CASSLLSELPGTQYF	TGTGCCAGCAGTTTATTATCGGAGCTCCCCGGGACCCAGTACTTC
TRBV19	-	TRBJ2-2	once	CASSIVRTGELFF	TGTGCCAGTAGTATCGTACGCACCGGGGAGCTGTTTTTT
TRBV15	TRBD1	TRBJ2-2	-	CATSRDFPGQMTGELFF	TGTGCCACCAGCAGAGATTTCCCGGGACAGATGACCGGGGAGCTGTTTTTT
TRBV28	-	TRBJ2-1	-	CASSFAQLYNEQFF	TGTGCCAGCAGTTTCGCACAGCTATACAATGAGCAGTTCTTC
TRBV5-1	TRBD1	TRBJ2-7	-	CASSLVGTGYYEQYF	TGCGCCAGCAGCTTGGTGGGGACAGGTTACTACGAGCAGTACTTC
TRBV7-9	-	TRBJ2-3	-	CASSPYIRTDTQYF	TGTGCCAGCAGCCCCTACATCCGTACAGATACGCAGTATTTT
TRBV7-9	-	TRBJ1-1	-	CASSPVVTANTEAFF	TGTGCCAGCAGCCCAGTGGTGACAGCGAACACTGAAGCTTTCTTT
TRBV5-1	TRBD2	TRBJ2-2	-	CASSLGVASGRMATGELFF	TGCGCCAGCAGCTTGGGAGTGGCTAGCGGGAGAATGGCCACCGGGGAGCTGTTTTTT
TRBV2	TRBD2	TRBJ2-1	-	CASSPLGLAGGHEQFF	TGTGCCAGCAGTCCTCTGGGACTAGCGGGAGGGCATGAGCAGTTCTTC
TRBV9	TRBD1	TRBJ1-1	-	CASSVGGQLVEAFF	TGTGCCAGCAGCGTAGGGGGACAGCTAGTTGAAGCTTTCTTT
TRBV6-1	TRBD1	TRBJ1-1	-	CASSERVKGATTFF	TGTGCCAGCAGTGAAAGGGTGAAGGGGGCAACAACTTTCTTT
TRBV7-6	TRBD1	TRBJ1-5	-	CASSLEVWQGANQPQHF	TGTGCCAGCAGCTTAGAGGTCTGGCAGGGGGCAAATCAGCCCCAGCATTTT
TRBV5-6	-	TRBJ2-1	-	CASAPPDGKWEQFF	TGTGCCAGCGCGCCCCCGGACGGGAAATGGGAGCAGTTCTTC
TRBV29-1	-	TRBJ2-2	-	CSVALRWKGGSGELFF	TGCAGCGTCGCCTTGAGGTGGAAGGGAGGATCCGGGGAGCTGTTTTTT
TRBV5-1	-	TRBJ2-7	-	CASSLRVEGYEQYF	TGCGCCAGCAGCTTGAGGGTGGAAGGCTACGAGCAGTACTTC
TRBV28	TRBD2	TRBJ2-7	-	CASSSLAGGRVSHYEQYF	TGTGCCAGCAGTTCACTAGCGGGAGGTCGGGTCTCCCACTACGAGCAGTACTTC
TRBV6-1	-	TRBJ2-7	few	CASSGGLGDAYEQYF	TGTGCCAGCAGTGGGGGCCTTGGTGATGCCTACGAGCAGTACTTC
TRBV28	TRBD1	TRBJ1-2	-	CASKTGGGYGYTF	TGTGCCAGTAAAACAGGGGGCGGCTATGGCTACACCTTC
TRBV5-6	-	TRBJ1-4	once	CASSLGRGDATNEKLFF	TGTGCCAGCAGCTTGGGTAGGGGCGATGCAACTAATGAAAAACTGTTTTTT